One sample yielded the 30 T cell receptor beta chains listed below, sequenced in a study of shared clonotypes between healthy human individuals. Sequencing was performed with immunoSEQ multiplex PCR; in TCRdb, only in-frame clones are kept and a portion is missing. The table lists some 380,000 clones, around 96% of them singletons, with more than 0.3% in the top ten. What was sequenced was memory CD8+ T cells sorted from blood. Subset noted: CD45RO+ cells pooled with CCR7-negative TemRA cells. The receptors originated from a man aged 25 to 45 in good health.

Of note for this clone: In the same sample, other DNA sequences code for this CDR3. V gene TRBV5-1 combines with J gene TRBJ2-3; D gene uncertain. The ends were cut back, 0 bases at V and 5 bases at J, with 4 bases in the middle. CDR1 is SGHRS and CDR2 is YFSETQ in the germline V gene. The CDR3 is made up of 12 amino acids. The CDR3 nucleotides read TGCGCCAGCAGCTTGGGACAAGATACGCAGTATTTT. Translating it yields CASSLGQDTQYF.

The CDR3 sequence is CASSSFGVTSTDTQYF. The CDR3 coding sequence is TGTGCCAGCAGTTCGTTCGGGGTCACTAGCACAGATACGCAGTATTTT. V gene TRBV7-6 combines with J gene TRBJ2-3; the D gene is possibly TRBD2 (5 bases). The germline CDR1 and CDR2 sequences are SGHVS and FNYEAQ. V gave up 6 bases and J gave up 0 bases, with 16 bases separating them. This CDR3 is 16 amino acids long. The whole variable domain, remainder taken from reference TRBV7-6 and TRBJ2-3, is GAGVSQSPRYKVTKRGQDVALRCDPISGHVSLYWYRQALGQGPEFLTYFNYEAQQDKSGLPNDRFSAERPEGSISTLTIQRTEQRDSAMYRCASSSFGVTSTDTQYFGPGTRLTVL.

The J gene is TRBJ2-7, the V gene TRBV28; D remains ambiguous. This CDR3 region has 13 residues. Germline CDR1 reads MDHEN; CDR2 reads SYDVKM. The germline V and J ends were trimmed by 3 bases and 1 base, with 7 bases remaining between them. The CDR3 DNA reads as TGTGCCAGCAGTTTTGGAGTTTCCTACGAGCAGTACTTC. It translates to CASSFGVSYEQYF.

The chain uses TRBV30 and TRBJ1-3, with TRBD1 matching 8 bases. V shed 4 bases and J 4 bases; nucleotides not matched to a gene: 6. The CDR3 sequence is 14 residues long. CDR1 is GTSNPN and CDR2 is SVGIG in the germline V gene (reference sequence). Here the CDR3 reads CAWIRQGTGNTIYF. The CDR3 DNA is TGTGCCTGGATTAGACAGGGGACGGGAAACACCATATATTTT.

CDR3: CASSFSGNSNEQFF. The CDR3 region has the DNA TGTGCCAGCAGTTTTAGCGGGAATAGCAATGAGCAGTTCTTC. The chain links TRBV28 to TRBJ2-1; the match to TRBD2 covers 8 bases. V lost 3 bases and J lost 6; bases outside the gene matches: 4. From germline, CDR1 is MDHEN and CDR2 SYDVKM. CDR3 length equals 14 residues.

The V call is TRBV7-9, the J call TRBJ2-3, with 8 bases matching TRBD1. V trimming: 6 bases; J trimming: 2 bases; junction bases outside the gene matches: 7. This CDR3 is built from 15 residues. The germline V gene has CDR1 SEHNR and CDR2 FQNEAQ (reference sequence). CDR3 loop: CASSSTGENTDTQYF. DNA for the CDR3: TGTGCCAGCAGTTCGACAGGGGAAAACACAGATACGCAGTATTTT.

This chain links TRBV5-1 with TRBJ2-1; possible D gene TRBD2, 5 bases. The germline gives CDR1 SGHRS, CDR2 YFSETQ. Trimming took off 4 bases at V and 0 bases at J, with 8 bases between the two ends. This CDR3 contains 14 residues. CDR3 loop: CASSGTSSYNEQFF. CDR3 nucleotide sequence: TGCGCCAGCAGCGGAACTAGCTCCTACAATGAGCAGTTCTTC. Variable domain in full (rest from reference TRBV5-1 and TRBJ2-1): KAGVTQTPRYLIKTRGQQVTLSCSPISGHRSVSWYQQTPGQGLQFLFEYFSETQRNKGNFPGRFSGRQFSNSRSEMNVSTLELGDSALYLCASSGTSSYNEQFFGPGTRLTVL.

This chain links TRBV10-1 with TRBJ2-1; D might be TRBD1 (5 bases). The germline V gene has CDR1 WNHNN and CDR2 SYGVQD (reference sequence). The ends were cut back, 3 bases at V and 7 bases at J, with 10 bases in the middle. The length of the CDR3 is 13 residues. The CDR3 spells CASSDPGQNEQFF. The CDR3 nucleotides are TGCGCCAGCAGTGATCCAGGGCAGAATGAGCAGTTCTTC.

In regard to this clone: Other nucleotide sequences in the sample specify the same CDR3. The chain has TRBV19 and TRBJ2-7; perhaps TRBD1 as D (6 bases). Germline V gene sequence: CDR1 LNHDA, CDR2 SQIVND (reference sequence). V gave up 1 base and J gave up 3 bases, with 7 bases separating them. CDR3 length: 13 amino acids. The CDR3 DNA follows: TGTGCCAGTAGTATAGCAGGGGACTACGAGCAGTACTTC. Translating gives CASSIAGDYEQYF.

The genes are TRBV5-1 and TRBJ2-1; D might be TRBD2 (6 bases). The germline CDR1 and CDR2 sequences are SGHRS and YFSETQ. V lost 5 bases and J 3 bases, leaving 9 bases between the germline ends. The CDR3 extends over 13 amino acids. CDR3 loop: CASRGRDYNEQFF. CDR3 bases: TGCGCCAGCAGGGGGCGGGACTACAATGAGCAGTTCTTC.

V is TRBV5-1 and J is TRBJ2-1, with a possible D match to TRBD2 (5 bases). This CDR3 contains 14 residues. Trimming pared 0 bases from V and 6 bases from J, leaving 10 bases between. Germline V gene sequence: CDR1 SGHRS, CDR2 YFSETQ. The CDR3 DNA is TGCGCCAGCAGCTTGGCCCGGGGTTCCAATGAGCAGTTCTTC. Amino acid sequence: CASSLARGSNEQFF.

This clone was counted once. This rearrangement joins TRBV2 to TRBJ1-4; D possibly corresponds to TRBD1 (6 bases). Germline V gives CDR1 SNHLY, CDR2 FYNNEI. Trimming took 3 bases from V and 2 from J, leaving 13 bases between them. The CDR3 is made up of 16 amino acids. In DNA, the CDR3 is TGTGCCAGCAGTGAGGCCCCGACAGGTACTAATGAAAAACTGTTTTTT. Its protein product is CASSEAPTGTNEKLFF.

The V call is TRBV28, the J call TRBJ1-1, with D perhaps matching TRBD1 (6 bases). Looked up from germline, CDR1 is MDHEN and CDR2 is SYDVKM. Trimming stripped 2 bases from V and 0 bases from J, with 10 bases between. This CDR3 comprises 15 residues. This CDR3 is CASSLHRVMNTEAFF. The CDR3 DNA sequence: TGTGCCAGCAGTTTACACAGGGTCATGAACACTGAAGCTTTCTTT.

The chain is built from TRBV10-2 and TRBJ2-5; possibly TRBD1 for D (5 bases). The V and J ends lost 3 bases and 4 bases respectively, with 15 bases between them. Looked up from germline, CDR1 is WSHSY and CDR2 is SAAADI. The CDR3 runs 15 residues. Here the CDR3 reads CASSDTGPGGETQYF. For the CDR3, the DNA is TGCGCCAGCAGTGATACAGGACCTGGCGGAGAGACCCAGTACTTC.

V gene TRBV10-3 combines with J gene TRBJ2-3, with 8 bases aligning to TRBD2. Germline assignment: CDR1 ENHRY and CDR2 SYGVKD. Trimming at V came to 6 bases and at J to 2 bases, leaving 4 bases not matched to a gene. The CDR3 is made up of 14 amino acids. CDR3 residues: CAIRQAGDTDTQYF. The CDR3, as DNA: TGTGCCATCAGGCAAGCGGGAGACACAGATACGCAGTATTTT.

This chain joins TRBV6-1 and TRBJ1-2; D gene uncertain. V was cut by 2 bases and J by 8 bases, with 24 bases left in between. There are 17 residues in the CDR3. Germline assignment: CDR1 MNHNS and CDR2 SASEGT. The CDR3 nucleotides are TGTGCCAGCAGTGAACCCCCTCATAGGTCAGGAGGTGGAGGCTACACCTTC. Encoded protein: CASSEPPHRSGGGGYTF.

The V call is TRBV6-5, the J call TRBJ2-2; D is uncertain. This CDR3 has 12 amino acids. The germline V gene encodes CDR1 MNHEY and CDR2 SVGAGI. Between the trimmed V and J ends, which lost 2 bases and 8 bases, there was a span of 6 bases. The CDR3 DNA reads TGTGCCAGCAGTTACCCCGAGGGGGAGCTGTTTTTT. The encoded protein is CASSYPEGELFF.

The chain has TRBV10-2 and TRBJ2-5; tentatively, D is TRBD2 (5 bases). Per the germline V gene, CDR1 is WSHSY and CDR2 is SAAADI. The CDR3 consists of 11 residues. V lost 4 bases to trimming and J lost 5 bases, with 5 bases between them. Written as DNA, the CDR3 is TGCGCCAGCAGTGGAGGGGAGACCCAGTACTTC. Translated, it gives CASSGGETQYF.

The chain is built from TRBV28 and TRBJ2-1, with TRBD1 matching over 11 bases. The CDR3 has 13 amino acids. V shed 6 bases and J 6 bases; nucleotides not matched to a gene: 1. CDR1 and CDR2 (germline): MDHEN, SYDVKM. The CDR3 DNA is TGTGCCAGCAGGGACAGGGGGCGCAATGAGCAGTTCTTC. Protein: CASRDRGRNEQFF.

The V gene is TRBV6-5, the J gene TRBJ1-2; tentatively, D is TRBD1 (5 bases). Trimming cost V 2 bases and J 8 bases, with 12 bases left between them. Germline-derived CDR1 and CDR2 are MNHEY and SVGAGI. This CDR3 contains 13 residues. The CDR3 DNA follows: TGTGCCAGCAGTTACCGGGAGGAGGGGGGCTACACCTTC. Its translation: CASSYREEGGYTF.

This clone was recorded once. The chain has TRBV30 and TRBJ2-7, with 8 bases aligning to TRBD1. The CDR3 spans 16 residues. Germline CDR1 and CDR2: GTSNPN and SVGIG (reference sequence). V dropped 4 bases and J dropped 4; count of bases not matched to a gene: 15. CDR3 sequence: CAWTNPQGAFPYEQYF. The CDR3 DNA sequence: TGTGCCTGGACTAATCCTCAGGGGGCTTTCCCTTACGAGCAGTACTTC.

V and J are TRBV2 and TRBJ2-7; 10 bases are shared with TRBD2. This CDR3 spans 18 amino acids. The J segment lost 3 bases and the V segment lost 1 base, leaving 12 bases of the junction unmatched. Germline V lookup: CDR1 SNHLY, CDR2 FYNNEI. The CDR3 nucleotides are TGTGCCAGCAGTGAAGGGTTGAGGGAGCGGGAGGGCGACTACGAGCAGTACTTC. Translation: CASSEGLREREGDYEQYF.

This clone has just one count. The V and J genes are TRBV5-1 and TRBJ1-2; D unresolved. CDR1 SGHRS and CDR2 YFSETQ come from the germline V gene. CDR3 length equals 13 residues. Trimming removed 0 bases at V and 6 bases at J, with 9 bases between. CDR3 in amino acids: CASSLDSSHGYTF. In DNA, the CDR3 is TGCGCCAGCAGCTTGGACAGCAGCCATGGCTACACCTTC.

V and J are TRBV2 and TRBJ1-2; D not certain. Trimming took 6 bases from V and 2 from J, leaving 10 bases between them. Germline CDR1 reads SNHLY; CDR2 reads FYNNEI. CDR3 size: 13 residues. CDR3 sequence: CASRLGGNYGYTF. Here the CDR3 DNA reads TGTGCCAGCAGGCTCGGCGGGAACTATGGCTACACCTTC.

The chain carries TRBV28 and TRBJ1-5; the match to TRBD1 covers 9 bases. V was pared by 9 bases and J by 6 bases, with 6 bases of the junction left unmatched. The CDR3 is 13 amino acids. Per germline, CDR1 MDHEN and CDR2 SYDVKM. The CDR3 region has the DNA TGTGCCAGTAACAGGGGGCTAGGTCAGCCCCAGCATTTT. It translates to CASNRGLGQPQHF.

The chain uses TRBV29-1 and TRBJ1-2; D remains ambiguous. Germline V CDR1 and CDR2: SQVTM, ANQGSEA. Trimming pared 4 bases from V and 0 bases from J, leaving 12 bases between. This CDR3 comprises 14 residues. CDR3 in amino acids: CSVGGDIANYGYTF. The DNA of the CDR3 is TGCAGCGTTGGCGGCGACATAGCTAACTATGGCTACACCTTC.

This clone showed up just once. CDR3 region: CASSPPGGGEQFF. The CDR3 nucleotides are TGTGCCAGCAGCCCACCCGGGGGCGGGGAGCAGTTCTTC. The chain carries TRBV5-4 and TRBJ2-1, with D possibly being TRBD1 or TRBD2 (6 bases each). CDR1 is SGHNT and CDR2 is YYREEE in the germline V gene (reference sequence). The CDR3 consists of 13 residues. V was cut by 4 bases and J by 10 bases, with 15 bases left in between.

The chain couples TRBV29-1 to TRBJ2-1; 7 bases map to TRBD2. CDR3 length equals 15 residues. Germline CDR1 and CDR2: SQVTM and ANQGSEA. The junction had 9 bases not matched to a gene; V was cut back by 7 bases and J by 0 bases. The CDR3 coding sequence is TGCAGCGGACGCACTAGCGCGAGCTCCTACAATGAGCAGTTCTTC. Protein sequence: CSGRTSASSYNEQFF.

This clone appeared a single time. The chain has TRBV28 and TRBJ2-7; 10 nucleotides agree with TRBD1. The CDR3 extends over 15 amino acids. Trimming at V came to 8 bases and at J to 2 bases, leaving 9 bases not matched to a gene. Germline assignment: CDR1 MDHEN and CDR2 SYDVKM. Here the CDR3 reads CASDSSGTGAYEQYF. For the CDR3, the DNA is TGTGCCAGCGATTCGTCCGGGACAGGGGCCTACGAGCAGTACTTC.

The chain links TRBV19 to TRBJ2-1, with 10 bases that match TRBD2. Unmatched junction bases numbered 7, after V lost 5 bases and J lost 3 bases. CDR3 size: 16 residues. Germline CDR1 reads LNHDA; CDR2 reads SQIVND (reference sequence). CDR3 sequence: CASSLFASGGYNEQFF. CDR3 sequence (DNA): TGTGCCAGTAGTCTCTTTGCTAGCGGGGGCTACAATGAGCAGTTCTTC.